This T cell receptor (beta chain) was sequenced during a study of T cell responses to AZD1222 COVID-19 vaccine. Assay used: immunoSEQ multiplex PCR; TCRdb lists only in-frame clones, some missing. Of about 79,000 clones in the sample, about 84% were seen once. A note on this clone: Antigen unknown. The junction shows a germline mismatch at one end, possibly a read error.

Looked up from germline, CDR1 is SGHTA and CDR2 is FQGNSA. The CDR3 totals 13 residues. Findings of the study overall: Clonal diversity was possibly underestimated, and white British individuals and females predominated among donors. Along spike, vaccine-associated CD4 TCRs were found throughout, with dominance at 160-218 and 743-854. None of the repertoires were sampled until the peak T cell response had passed. Among AZD1222 vaccinees, only six were seropositive at baseline.

Sequencing used peripheral blood, obtained on day 0 of AZD1222 vaccination. This sequence was found in an adult in good health. The genes are TRBV7-2 and TRBJ2-5; D uncertain. The CDR3 DNA is TGTGCCAGCAGCTCCGACAAGGGTTCTCCCTTAAACTTC. This encodes CASSSDKGSPLNF.